The 4 T cell receptor beta chains given below trace back to one sample, sequenced in a study of beta chain features in type 1 diabetes. The isolated RNA, all of it, was reverse transcribed, so expressed TCRB transcripts were what got sequenced. Method: immunoSEQ multiplex PCR; TCRdb's copy keeps in-frame clones and lacks some. Here the sample spans over 500,000 clones, about 16% being singletons. The sample taken for sequencing was naive CD4+ T cells from blood. Receptors were obtained from a young man in good health.

This sequence joins TRBV6-5 and TRBJ2-2; perhaps TRBD1 as D (6 bases). This CDR3 has 16 residues. The germline V gene has CDR1 MNHEY and CDR2 SVGAGI. The germline V and J ends were trimmed by 4 bases and 1 base, with 13 bases remaining between them. The CDR3 protein is CASSSPTTGNTGELFF. DNA for the CDR3: TGTGCCAGCAGTTCCCCAACGACAGGGAACACCGGGGAGCTGTTTTTT.

The chain couples TRBV28 to TRBJ1-2; D unclear. Germline V gene lookup returns CDR1 MDHEN and CDR2 SYDVKM. Trimming took off 6 bases at V and 4 bases at J, with 12 bases between the two ends. The CDR3 is made up of 13 amino acids. The CDR3 here is CASSLSTSYGYTF. The CDR3 DNA follows: TGTGCCAGCAGCTTAAGTACCAGCTATGGCTACACCTTC.

V and J are TRBV27 and TRBJ2-7; D ambiguous. The CDR3 covers 13 residues. V was pared by 0 bases and J by 6 bases, with 9 bases between. Germline V gene sequence: CDR1 MNHEY, CDR2 SMNVEV (reference sequence). DNA for the CDR3: TGTGCCAGCAGTTTATCTTCCAGGAGCGAGCAGTACTTC. Residues: CASSLSSRSEQYF.

This clone was picked up one time. The chain carries TRBV29-1 and TRBJ2-3, with 9 positions matching TRBD2. Unmatched junction bases numbered 2, after V lost 3 bases and J lost 1 base. Germline assignment: CDR1 SQVTM and CDR2 ANQGSEA. This CDR3 spans 14 amino acids. Written as DNA, the CDR3 is TGCAGCGTTGAGCGGGAGGGGGGCACAGATACGCAGTATTTT. Translated, it gives CSVEREGGTDTQYF.